These T cell receptor beta chains were read from a single sample in a study of blood T cell repertoires in COVID-19. Using immunoSEQ multiplex PCR, the repertoire was profiled, and TCRdb retains in-frame clones only, with some absent. The table has under 450,000 clones, about 88% seen once. The sequenced sample was PBMCs or T cells enriched from blood (not recorded which). All receptors derive from a young woman who had recovered from COVID-19. CDR3s include the opening cysteine and the closing phenylalanine or tryptophan. The order of the fields is V gene, clone size, J gene, CDR3 protein. The size field is filled for only some rows; it gives once, few, many or a size class.

TRBV5-1	.	TRBJ2-5	CASSLRGQLQETQYF
TRBV9	.	TRBJ2-5	CASSVDAGETQYF
TRBV12-1	few	TRBJ2-1	CASRFRLAGGPSYNEQFF
TRBV19	.	TRBJ1-2	CASSMRRTKEGYTF
TRBV24-1	once	TRBJ2-3	CATSGTFTDTQYF
TRBV29-1	.	TRBJ2-7	CSVQRAYEQYF
TRBV12-5	.	TRBJ1-2	CASGRDGYGYTF
TRBV30	.	TRBJ2-1	CAWSRDEQFF
TRBV19	.	TRBJ2-1	CASSPGLAGDEQFF
TRBV11-2	.	TRBJ2-5	CASSLDRGGETQYF
TRBV3-1/TRBV3-2	.	TRBJ2-7	CASSQPGLAYEQYF
TRBV5-1	.	TRBJ1-4	CASSLGYRESNEKLFF
TRBV18	few	TRBJ1-6	CASSQQSNSPLHF
TRBV27	.	TRBJ1-1	CASSQPGQGKTEAFF
TRBV6-5	.	TRBJ1-2	CASSYSGQGGYTF
TRBV19	.	TRBJ2-7	CASSIQGPRFGNEQYF
TRBV1	once	TRBJ2-1	CTSSQDHSTSGSYNEQFF
TRBV19	.	TRBJ2-3	CASSTDGHTDTQYF
TRBV7-9	.	TRBJ2-1	CASSSRGQGGNEQFF
TRBV4-2	.	TRBJ1-4	CASRRGQGWEKLFF
TRBV10-3	.	TRBJ2-7	CATKDLWTGVYEQYF
TRBV5-1	.	TRBJ2-5	CASSLGQPEETQYF
TRBV19	.	TRBJ2-3	CATDPFAGGIGADTQYF
TRBV4-1	.	TRBJ1-1	CASSQTTDRKSEAFF
TRBV18	.	TRBJ1-1	CASSLRTGALNTEAFF
TRBV4-1	.	TRBJ2-2	CASSHPESGSMGGELFF
TRBV19	.	TRBJ1-4	CASSRGGNEKLFF
TRBV2	.	TRBJ2-1	CASSGHHNEQFF
TRBV24-1	.	TRBJ1-3	CATSGTERNTIYF
TRBV10-3	.	TRBJ1-6	CAISEYRGEDRANSPLHF